What follows are 26 T cell receptor beta chains derived from one specimen sequenced in a study of cytomegalovirus exposure and HLA in healthy donors. Primers included in the PCR were 60 Vbeta and 13 Jbeta primers. Libraries were prepared by immunoSEQ multiplex PCR; TCRdb keeps only in-frame clonotypes and omits some of them. The sample lists roughly 160,000 clones; 70% to 85% were seen once. Sequencing was carried out using PBMCs. These receptors were collected from a man aged 40-49 years in good health and CMV-seronegative.

As concerns this clone: The same CDR3 can be traced to other DNA sequences in this sample. The chain joins TRBV18 to TRBJ1-1; D not certain. Germline CDR1 reads KGHSH; CDR2 reads LQKENI. Trimming removed 6 bases at V and 0 bases at J, with 8 bases between. The CDR3 has 13 residues. The DNA of the CDR3 is TGTGCCAGCTCTCCCGTTATGAACACTGAAGCTTTCTTT. Its translation: CASSPVMNTEAFF.

The chain recombines TRBV4-1 with TRBJ1-3, with D unresolved. The germline V gene has CDR1 MGHRA and CDR2 YSYEKL. Trimming stripped 0 bases from V and 5 bases from J, with 8 bases between. This CDR3 contains 14 residues. CDR3 sequence (DNA): TGCGCCAGCAGCCAAGATAGTATCCGAAACACCATATATTTT. It codes for CASSQDSIRNTIYF.

The CDR3 region is CAISEPGANTEAFF. CDR3 nucleotides: TGTGCCATCAGTGAACCAGGGGCGAACACTGAAGCTTTCTTT. The V and J genes are TRBV10-3 and TRBJ1-1; a possible D gene is TRBD1 (6 bases). CDR1 is ENHRY and CDR2 is SYGVKD in the germline V gene. Trimming took off 3 bases at V and 1 base at J, with 9 bases between the two ends. This CDR3 region has 14 residues.

This clone was found a few times. The rearrangement joins TRBV9 to TRBJ2-1; D is uncertain. The V gene lost 0 bases and the J gene lost 8 bases, with 9 bases spanning the gap. Germline assignment: CDR1 SGDLS and CDR2 YYNGEE. The length of the CDR3 is 13 residues. CDR3 in DNA: TGTGCCAGCAGCGTAGCTCCGGGTGATGAGCAGTTCTTC. Encoded protein: CASSVAPGDEQFF. Full variable domain (missing parts from reference TRBV9 and TRBJ2-1): DSGVTQTPKHLITATGQRVTLRCSPRSGDLSVYWYQQSLDQGLQFLIQYYNGEERAKGNILERFSAQQFPDLHSELNLSSLELGDSALYFCASSVAPGDEQFFGPGTRLTVL.

The chain uses TRBV18 and TRBJ2-7, with D maybe TRBD1 (5 bases). The V and J ends lost 5 bases and 5 bases respectively, with 10 bases between them. This CDR3 is 12 amino acids long. The germline V gene has CDR1 KGHSH and CDR2 LQKENI. CDR3 nucleotides: TGTGCCAGCTCAAGTAGGGGCGACGAGCAGTACTTC. This sequence encodes CASSSRGDEQYF.

The rearrangement uses TRBV7-8 and TRBJ2-1; TRBD2 agrees at 9 bases. Per the germline V gene, CDR1 is SGHVS and CDR2 is FQNEAQ. The CDR3 is 13 residues long. Losses at the gene ends were 6 bases for V and 7 bases for J; bases not matched to a gene: 4. The CDR3 DNA follows: TGTGCCAGCAGGGGGACTAGCTGGAATGAGCAGTTCTTC. This codes for CASRGTSWNEQFF.

The chain is built from TRBV13 and TRBJ1-2; 7 bases agree with TRBD1. Trimming removed 3 bases from V and 6 bases from J; junction bases left unmatched: 1. Germline CDR1 and CDR2: PRHDT and FYEKMQ (reference sequence). The CDR3 is 12 amino acids. Here the CDR3 DNA reads TGTGCCAGCAGCTTTACAGGGGATGGCTACACCTTC. Its protein is CASSFTGDGYTF.

The CDR3: CAWGSGLSYNEQFF. In DNA, the CDR3 is TGTGCCTGGGGCTCGGGACTTTCCTACAATGAGCAGTTCTTC. The rearrangement links TRBV30 to TRBJ2-1, with TRBD2 as a possible D gene (6 bases). Germline CDR1 and CDR2: GTSNPN and SVGIG (reference sequence). The CDR3 extends over 14 amino acids. Trimming removed 5 bases from V and 1 base from J, with 12 bases in between.

The chain recombines TRBV9 with TRBJ2-7, with a tentative D call TRBD1 (5 bases). V lost 0 bases, J lost 0 bases, and 10 bases lay in between. Germline CDR1 is SGDLS and CDR2 is YYNGEE. The CDR3 spans 15 residues. The CDR3: CASSVEAGPSYEQYF. The DNA of the CDR3 is TGTGCCAGCAGCGTAGAGGCAGGGCCCTCCTACGAGCAGTACTTC.

The rearrangement joins TRBV6-4 to TRBJ2-7, with 7 nucleotides matching TRBD1. The V gene's germline CDR1 is MRHNA and CDR2 SNTAGT. The CDR3 runs 15 residues. V gave up 8 bases and J gave up 6 bases; unmatched junction bases: 16. CDR3 protein: CASASRDSPPGEQYF. In nucleotides, the CDR3 is TGTGCCAGCGCCTCTCGGGACAGCCCGCCGGGCGAGCAGTACTTC.

This clone has just one count. The V gene is TRBV30, the J gene TRBJ2-7; 13 bases are shared with TRBD2. CDR3 length: 14 residues. Germline V gene sequence: CDR1 GTSNPN, CDR2 SVGIG (reference sequence). Losses at the gene ends were 2 bases for V and 9 bases for J; bases not matched to a gene: 7. CDR3 sequence (DNA): TGTGCCTGGAGTTGGGGACTAGCGGGGAAGGGGCAGTACTTC. Its protein product is CAWSWGLAGKGQYF.

V gene TRBV7-8 combines with J gene TRBJ1-4, with D possibly matching TRBD1 (6 bases). The germline V gene encodes CDR1 SGHVS and CDR2 FQNEAQ. The length of the CDR3 is 15 residues. Trimming stripped 3 bases from V and 6 bases from J, with 14 bases between. CDR3 in amino acids: CASSFGDRLDEKLFF. For the CDR3, the DNA is TGTGCCAGCAGCTTCGGAGACAGGCTCGATGAAAAACTGTTTTTT.

The chain joins TRBV7-9 to TRBJ2-1, with D maybe TRBD1 (6 bases). The CDR3 loop spans 15 amino acids. Germline CDR1 is SEHNR and CDR2 is FQNEAQ (reference sequence). Trimming pared 5 bases from V and 9 bases from J, leaving 20 bases between. For the CDR3, the DNA is TGTGCCAGCAGCCAAATAGGCCAGGGGTTGGGTGAGCAGTTCTTC. It specifies CASSQIGQGLGEQFF.

The chain links TRBV2 to TRBJ2-7, with TRBD2 as a possible D gene (6 bases). V lost 7 bases to trimming and J lost 0 bases, with 16 bases between them. The CDR3 has 15 residues. The germline CDR1 and CDR2 sequences are SNHLY and FYNNEI. CDR3 DNA sequence: TGTGCCAGCAACGGAGGGCGGACAAGCTCCTACGAGCAGTACTTC. It yields the protein CASNGGRTSSYEQYF. The variable domain in full, with the rest retrieved from reference TRBV2 and TRBJ2-7, is EPEVTQTPSHQVTQMGQEVILRCVPISNHLYFYWYRQILGQKVEFLVSFYNNEISEKSEIFDDQFSVERPDGSNFTLKIRSTKLEDSAMYFCASNGGRTSSYEQYFGPGTRLTVT.

The rearrangement joins TRBV5-6 to TRBJ2-7, with a possible D match to TRBD1 (5 bases). Per the germline V gene, CDR1 is SGHDT and CDR2 is YYEEEE. The V gene lost 3 bases and the J gene lost 3 bases, with 7 bases spanning the gap. The CDR3 extends over 12 amino acids. CDR3 loop: CASSSTGYEQYF. CDR3 bases: TGTGCCAGCAGCTCCACAGGCTACGAGCAGTACTTC.

V and J are TRBV5-1 and TRBJ1-2; the D is unclear. CDR3 size: 14 residues. The germline V gene encodes CDR1 SGHRS and CDR2 YFSETQ. Trimming removed 4 bases from V and 3 bases from J, with 13 bases in between. The CDR3 loop reads CASSLLPVDYGYTF. In nucleotides, the CDR3 is TGCGCCAGCAGCCTGCTCCCCGTAGACTATGGCTACACCTTC.

This chain uses TRBV2 with TRBJ2-5; D unresolved. V gave up 7 bases and J gave up 2 bases, with 14 bases separating them. This CDR3 is built from 14 residues. CDR1 and CDR2 from the germline V gene are SNHLY and FYNNEI. In DNA, the CDR3 is TGTGCCAGCAAAACGCGATACCAACAAGAGACCCAGTACTTC. Translated, it gives CASKTRYQQETQYF.

J is TRBJ2-7 and V is TRBV11-2, with 8 bases that match TRBD1. Germline V CDR1 and CDR2: SGHAT, FQNNGV. Trimming at V came to 5 bases and at J to 2 bases, leaving 11 bases not matched to a gene. The CDR3 is made up of 16 amino acids. The CDR3 DNA reads TGTGCCAGCAGCCAGACAGGGGACAGCCATACCTACGAGCAGTACTTC. Translation gives CASSQTGDSHTYEQYF.

The chain combines TRBV5-4 with TRBJ2-3; weak D call: TRBD1 (6 bases). Trimming left V 3 bases short and J 1 base short, with 15 bases between. The CDR3 runs to 16 residues. Germline CDR1 SGHNT, CDR2 YYREEE (reference sequence). The CDR3 DNA is TGTGCCAGCAGCTGGGGCAGGGGAAAGGGCACAGATACGCAGTATTTT. It translates to CASSWGRGKGTDTQYF.

The V gene is TRBV11-2, the J gene TRBJ1-1, with D possibly matching TRBD1 (6 bases). Between the trimmed V and J ends, which lost 5 bases and 1 base, there was a span of 14 bases. Germline-derived CDR1 and CDR2 are SGHAT and FQNNGV. The CDR3 has 15 residues. The CDR3 region is CASSRGQTGNTEAFF. The CDR3 nucleotides are TGTGCCAGCAGCCGCGGACAGACGGGGAACACTGAAGCTTTCTTT.

A single count supports this clone. The J gene is TRBJ1-5, the V gene TRBV6-5; TRBD1 agrees at 10 bases. This CDR3 is 14 amino acids long. Germline assignment: CDR1 MNHEY and CDR2 SVGAGI. V was pared by 5 bases and J by 9 bases, with 7 bases of the junction left unmatched. The CDR3 spells CASSPRQGALPQHF. The DNA for the CDR3 is TGTGCCAGCAGTCCTAGACAGGGGGCGTTGCCCCAGCATTTT.

The V and J genes are TRBV20-1 and TRBJ2-2; unclear D gene. There are 11 residues in the CDR3. CDR1 DFQATT and CDR2 SNEGSKA come from the germline V gene (reference sequence). V lost 6 bases and J 6 bases, leaving 8 bases between the germline ends. CDR3 amino acids: CSAPVSGELFF. The CDR3 nucleotides are TGCAGTGCCCCAGTGTCCGGGGAGCTGTTTTTT.

V usage is TRBV27 and J usage is TRBJ2-7; 7 nucleotides match TRBD2. After removal of 2 bases from V and 7 bases from J, the junction contained 8 bases not matched to a gene. The germline CDR1 and CDR2 sequences are MNHEY and SMNVEV (reference sequence). This CDR3 is 14 amino acids long. The DNA for the CDR3 is TGTGCCAGCAGTTTAGCACAAGGGAGGGATGAGCAGTACTTC. It yields the protein CASSLAQGRDEQYF.

The chain links TRBV5-4 to TRBJ1-4; 9 bases are shared with TRBD1. There are 15 residues in the CDR3. Germline loops: CDR1 SGHNT, CDR2 YYREEE (reference sequence). Germline trimming cut 7 bases from V and 8 bases from J; bases unmatched to any gene: 12. The CDR3 is CASAPRQGGTEKLFF. In DNA, the CDR3 is TGTGCCAGCGCCCCCCGACAGGGGGGAACCGAAAAACTGTTTTTT.

CDR3 in amino acids: CASSQSNRDQPQHF. CDR3 nucleotides: TGTGCCAGCAGCCAATCTAACAGGGATCAGCCCCAGCATTTT. The chain combines TRBV16 with TRBJ1-5; possible D gene TRBD1, 6 bases. CDR1 is KGHSY and CDR2 is FQNENV in the germline V gene. Between the trimmed V and J ends, which lost 0 bases and 5 bases, there was a span of 8 bases. This CDR3 contains 14 residues.

This chain connects TRBV7-9 to TRBJ1-2, with a possible D match to TRBD1 (5 bases). CDR1 and CDR2 from the germline V gene are SEHNR and FQNEAQ (reference sequence). V shed 0 bases and J shed 3 bases, with 5 bases lying between them. This CDR3 is 13 amino acids long. The CDR3 coding sequence is TGTGCCAGCAGCTTAGCGACAGACTATGGCTACACCTTC. Amino acid sequence: CASSLATDYGYTF.